These 30 T cell receptor beta chains were all obtained from the same sample, sequenced in a study of graft-versus-host responses after intestinal transplantation. Repertoires were generated with immunoSEQ multiplex PCR, while TCRdb's copy carries only in-frame clones and drops some. The sample shows some 120,000 clones, 85% to 95% of them seen only once. These receptors are not linked to any known antigen. The input for sequencing was unstimulated CD8+ T cells sorted from spleen or lymph node cells, taken before transplant. The receptors originated from a human donor who was the organ donor for an intestinal transplant.

V usage is TRBV6-5 and J usage is TRBJ2-7, with 9 nucleotides matching TRBD1. This CDR3 contains 14 residues. Trimming removed 2 bases from V and 4 bases from J; junction bases left unmatched: 3. Germline V gene lookup returns CDR1 MNHEY and CDR2 SVGAGI. The CDR3 loop is CASSYAGQGYEQYF. CDR3 bases: TGTGCCAGCAGTTACGCGGGACAGGGTTACGAGCAGTACTTC.

This chain links TRBV4-1 with TRBJ2-4, with TRBD2 as a possible D gene (5 bases). V gave up 4 bases and J gave up 0 bases, with 16 bases separating them. This CDR3 is built from 17 residues. Germline CDR1 and CDR2: MGHRA and YSYEKL. The CDR3 region has the DNA TGCGCCAGCAGCCGATTACTAGATTGGGTAGCCAAAAACATTCAGTACTTC. It codes for CASSRLLDWVAKNIQYF.

V usage is TRBV2 and J usage is TRBJ2-7; a possible D gene is TRBD2 (5 bases). Trimming shortened V by 8 bases and J by 2 bases, and 10 bases separated the two germline ends. The length of the CDR3 is 12 residues. CDR1 and CDR2 from the germline V gene are SNHLY and FYNNEI. The CDR3 nucleotides read TGTGCCAGCTCATACGGGACCTACGAGCAGTACTTC. This codes for CASSYGTYEQYF.

V and J are TRBV14 and TRBJ2-3, with 8 nucleotides matching TRBD1. The CDR3 consists of 13 residues. The germline CDR1 and CDR2 sequences are SGHDN and FVKESK. The V and J ends lost 3 bases and 15 bases, in that order; junction bases with no gene match: 11. CDR3 nucleotide sequence: TGTGCCAGCAGCCAGCCGGGACAGGCTTGGAGTTATTTT. This gives the protein CASSQPGQAWSYF.

CDR3 sequence reads: CASSPLAEYEQYF. CDR3 in DNA: TGTGCCAGCAGCCCACTAGCGGAATACGAGCAGTACTTC. This chain joins TRBV7-9 and TRBJ2-7; 8 bases map to TRBD2. CDR3 length: 13 amino acids. V gave up 5 bases and J gave up 4 bases; unmatched junction bases: 4. CDR1 and CDR2 from the germline V gene are SEHNR and FQNEAQ (reference sequence).

Points on this clone: The junction departs from the called germline gene at one end, perhaps through a read error. The same CDR3 also results from other DNA sequences found in this sample. The rearrangement uses TRBV28 and TRBJ1-1; 10 positions agree with TRBD1. Germline CDR1 and CDR2: MDHEN and SYDVKM. The CDR3 sequence is 15 residues long. The CDR3 sequence: CASSLWTGGNTEAFF. The CDR3 DNA reads as TGTGCCAGCAGTTTATGGACAGGGGGCAACACTGAGGCTTTCTTT. Looking up the rest from reference TRBV28 and TRBJ1-1 gives the full variable domain: DVKVTQSSRYLVKRTGEKVFLECVQDMDHENMFWYRQDPGLGLRLIYFSYDVKMKEKGDIPEGYSVSREKKERFSLILESASTNQTSMYLCASSLWTGGNTEAFFGQGTRLTVV.

This chain joins TRBV2 and TRBJ2-7, with 9 bases matching TRBD1. The germline gives CDR1 SNHLY, CDR2 FYNNEI. V was pared by 6 bases and J by 2 bases, with 5 bases of the junction left unmatched. The CDR3 has 14 residues. The DNA of the CDR3 is TGTGCCAGCAGCCGGGACAGGGCGGCCTACGAGCAGTACTTC. The encoded protein is CASSRDRAAYEQYF. The full variable domain, with the rest looked up from reference TRBV2 and TRBJ2-7, is EPEVTQTPSHQVTQMGQEVILRCVPISNHLYFYWYRQILGQKVEFLVSFYNNEISEKSEIFDDQFSVERPDGSNFTLKIRSTKLEDSAMYFCASSRDRAAYEQYFGPGTRLTVT.

This chain connects TRBV2 to TRBJ1-1; D perhaps matches TRBD1 (6 bases). Germline CDR1 is SNHLY and CDR2 is FYNNEI. The CDR3 has 13 residues. Deletions cut 10 bases from V and 8 bases from J, with 20 bases between. CDR3: CANRKLGGPEAFF. The CDR3 bases are TGTGCCAACAGGAAACTCGGGGGGCCGGAAGCTTTCTTT.

This rearrangement joins TRBV9 to TRBJ2-3; 10 positions agree with TRBD1. Trimming at V came to 3 bases and at J to 1 base, leaving 2 bases not matched to a gene. The germline gives CDR1 SGDLS, CDR2 YYNGEE. The CDR3 sequence is 15 residues long. The chain's CDR3 is CASSEGTGGTDTQYF. The CDR3 DNA sequence: TGTGCCAGCAGCGAGGGGACAGGGGGCACAGATACGCAGTATTTT.

This clone came up once. The rearrangement links TRBV9 to TRBJ2-5, with 10 bases fitting TRBD2. Germline CDR1 reads SGDLS; CDR2 reads YYNGEE. V lost 3 bases to trimming and J lost 4 bases; unmatched junction nucleotides: 6. The CDR3 loop spans 15 amino acids. As DNA, the CDR3 is TGTGCCAGCAGCGCAGCGGGAGGGCCGGGAGAGACCCAGTACTTC. This encodes CASSAAGGPGETQYF.

The chain is built from TRBV28 and TRBJ2-3; TRBD1 agrees at 7 bases. Looked up from germline, CDR1 is MDHEN and CDR2 is SYDVKM. V dropped 3 bases and J dropped 0; count of bases not matched to a gene: 3. This CDR3 has 15 residues. The CDR3: CASSFRDSSTDTQYF. For the CDR3, the DNA is TGTGCCAGCAGTTTCCGGGACAGTAGCACAGATACGCAGTATTTT. The variable domain in full, completed from reference TRBV28 and TRBJ2-3, reads DVKVTQSSRYLVKRTGEKVFLECVQDMDHENMFWYRQDPGLGLRLIYFSYDVKMKEKGDIPEGYSVSREKKERFSLILESASTNQTSMYLCASSFRDSSTDTQYFGPGTRLTVL.

V is TRBV7-2 and J is TRBJ2-5; 14 bases map to TRBD2. The germline V gene encodes CDR1 SGHTA and CDR2 FQGNSA. Germline trimming cut 3 bases from V and 5 bases from J; bases unmatched to any gene: 5. The CDR3 loop spans 16 amino acids. CDR3 in amino acids: CASSFPGLAGAETQYF. In nucleotides, the CDR3 is TGTGCCAGCAGCTTTCCGGGACTAGCGGGAGCGGAGACCCAGTACTTC.

J is TRBJ2-5 and V is TRBV10-3; perhaps D is TRBD1 or TRBD2 (5 bases each). The CDR3 length is 15 residues. From germline, CDR1 is ENHRY and CDR2 SYGVKD. The germline V and J ends were trimmed by 3 bases and 3 bases, with 14 bases remaining between them. The CDR3 reads CAISDPGATKETQYF. For the CDR3, the DNA is TGTGCCATCAGTGATCCCGGGGCTACCAAAGAGACCCAGTACTTC.

The CDR3 reads CASSDSNWAPLQFF. The DNA of the CDR3 is TGTGCCAGCAGTGACTCGAATTGGGCGCCCTTGCAGTTCTTC. The rearrangement joins TRBV6-4 to TRBJ2-1; no clear D. The CDR3 length is 14 residues. Germline CDR1 and CDR2: MRHNA and SNTAGT. Trimming removed 0 bases from V and 12 bases from J, with 15 bases in between.

The genes are TRBV27 and TRBJ1-2, with 11 bases matching TRBD1. V lost 6 bases to trimming and J lost 6 bases; unmatched junction nucleotides: 12. This CDR3 has 16 amino acids. The germline gives CDR1 MNHEY, CDR2 SMNVEV (reference sequence). In nucleotides, the CDR3 is TGTGCCAGCAGCAGGGACAGGGGGAGAAGGGCCGATGGCTACACCTTC. It translates to CASSRDRGRRADGYTF.

Regarding this clone: Other DNA sequences within the sample encode an identical CDR3. CDR3 in DNA: TGTGCCAGCAGTTACCGAGGGACAGATACGCAGTATTTT. Its translation is CASSYRGTDTQYF. This sequence joins TRBV6-5 and TRBJ2-3; D possibly corresponds to TRBD2 (5 bases). Trimming removed 2 bases from V and 3 bases from J, with 6 bases in between. The CDR3 runs to 13 residues. In germline, CDR1 is MNHEY, CDR2 SVGAGI.

The gene calls are TRBV27 and TRBJ2-5, with 7 positions matching TRBD1. The closer fit of TRBJ2-7 to the DNA end suggests the J call may be wrong. CDR3 length: 14 residues. CDR1 MNHEY and CDR2 SMNVEV come from the germline V gene (reference sequence). CDR3: CASSLTGFIYEQYF. The CDR3 region has the DNA TGTGCCAGCAGTTTGACAGGGTTCATCTACGAGCAGTACTTC.

V usage is TRBV2 and J usage is TRBJ2-1; D is unresolved. Germline V gene sequence: CDR1 SNHLY, CDR2 FYNNEI. Trimming left V 3 bases short and J 8 bases short, with 5 bases between. The length of the CDR3 is 11 residues. As DNA, the CDR3 is TGTGCCAGCAGTGAGGCCGATGAGCAGTTCTTC. It specifies CASSEADEQFF.

The genes are TRBV19 and TRBJ2-7, with D tentatively TRBD1 (6 bases). Germline CDR1 and CDR2: LNHDA and SQIVND (reference sequence). CDR3 length: 15 residues. V lost 5 bases and J lost 5, with 19 bases in between. Written as DNA, the CDR3 is TGTGCCAGTAGTCCTAACCAATACTACAGGGACGAGCAGTACTTC. This sequence encodes CASSPNQYYRDEQYF.

This chain joins TRBV15 and TRBJ2-7; 8 positions match TRBD2. Per the germline V gene, CDR1 is LNHNV and CDR2 is YYDKDF (reference sequence). The CDR3 is 21 amino acids. The V gene end was trimmed by 0 bases and the J gene end by 2 bases; junction bases not matched to a gene: 21. CDR3: CATSRDLSPGPTSERPYEQYF. The DNA of the CDR3 is TGTGCCACCAGCAGAGACTTAAGCCCGGGTCCGACTAGCGAAAGGCCCTACGAGCAGTACTTC.

The rearrangement joins TRBV11-2 to TRBJ2-1, with 12 bases fitting TRBD2. CDR3 length: 15 amino acids. Germline V lookup: CDR1 SGHAT, CDR2 FQNNGV. V was clipped by 5 bases and J by 8 bases; unmatched bases: 7. CDR3 sequence reads: CASSASGRVWDEQFF. CDR3 in DNA: TGTGCCAGCAGCGCTAGCGGGAGGGTTTGGGATGAGCAGTTCTTC.

J is TRBJ2-7 and V is TRBV28, with D unresolved. The CDR3 length is 16 residues. Trimming left V 3 bases short and J 2 bases short, with 17 bases between. Germline V gene lookup returns CDR1 MDHEN and CDR2 SYDVKM. CDR3 sequence reads: CASSFAWTNNPYEQYF. The CDR3, as DNA: TGTGCCAGCAGTTTCGCTTGGACGAACAATCCCTACGAGCAGTACTTC. The full variable domain, with the rest looked up from reference TRBV28 and TRBJ2-7, is DVKVTQSSRYLVKRTGEKVFLECVQDMDHENMFWYRQDPGLGLRLIYFSYDVKMKEKGDIPEGYSVSREKKERFSLILESASTNQTSMYLCASSFAWTNNPYEQYFGPGTRLTVT.

The chain couples TRBV13 to TRBJ1-2; D is possibly TRBD1 (6 bases). Germline V gene data show CDR1 as PRHDT and CDR2 as FYEKMQ (reference sequence). V was pared by 5 bases and J by 7 bases, with 17 bases between. This CDR3 region has 14 residues. In DNA form, the CDR3 reads TGTGCCAGCAGCGATGGGGACGGGGGCCGTGGCTACACCTTC. Protein sequence: CASSDGDGGRGYTF.

The V and J genes are TRBV29-1 and TRBJ2-7, with 8 bases that match TRBD1. CDR1 is SQVTM, CDR2 ANQGSEA, per germline. Germline trimming cut 6 bases from V and 1 base from J; bases unmatched to any gene: 8. The CDR3 has 14 residues. CDR3 nucleotides: TGCAGCGTCGAGAAAGACAGGGGATCCTACGAGCAGTACTTC. Translation: CSVEKDRGSYEQYF.

The rearrangement joins TRBV5-5 to TRBJ2-5; 7 nucleotides align to TRBD1. Germline values: CDR1 SGHKS, CDR2 YYEKEE (reference sequence). The trim removed 2 bases at V and 4 bases at J, leaving 8 bases unmatched. This CDR3 spans 15 amino acids. This chain's CDR3 is CASSLPTGLRETQYF. In nucleotides, the CDR3 is TGTGCCAGCAGCTTACCGACAGGGCTTCGAGAGACCCAGTACTTC. Combining the CDR3 with reference TRBV5-5 and TRBJ2-5 gives the whole variable domain DAGVTQSPTHLIKTRGQQVTLRCSPISGHKSVSWYQQVLGQGPQFIFQYYEKEERGRGNFPDRFSARQFPNYSSELNVNALLLGDSALYLCASSLPTGLRETQYFGPGTRLLVL.

The chain carries TRBV25-1 and TRBJ2-5; D gene ambiguous. V was shortened by 3 bases and J by 0 bases, with 5 bases between the two germline ends. The CDR3 contains 13 residues. CDR1 MGHDK and CDR2 SYGVNS come from the germline V gene. CDR3: CASSDLYQETQYF. The CDR3 DNA reads TGTGCCAGCAGTGATCTGTACCAAGAGACCCAGTACTTC.

The genes are TRBV19 and TRBJ2-7, with D perhaps matching TRBD2 (6 bases). The CDR3 has 14 residues. Looked up from germline, CDR1 is LNHDA and CDR2 is SQIVND (reference sequence). The ends were cut back, 5 bases at V and 3 bases at J, with 14 bases in the middle. Here the CDR3 reads CASSAGSGIYEQYF. CDR3 nucleotides: TGTGCCAGTAGTGCCGGTAGCGGAATCTACGAGCAGTACTTC. The entire variable domain, with the rest obtained from reference TRBV19 and TRBJ2-7, is as follows: DGGITQSPKYLFRKEGQNVTLSCEQNLNHDAMYWYRQDPGQGLRLIYYSQIVNDFQKGDIAEGYSVSREKKESFPLTVTSAQKNPTAFYLCASSAGSGIYEQYFGPGTRLTVT.

The V and J genes are TRBV6-6 and TRBJ2-2, with D uncertain. V was shortened by 4 bases and J by 4 bases, with 7 bases between the two germline ends. The CDR3 is made up of 13 amino acids. Germline V lookup: CDR1 MNHNY, CDR2 SVGAGI (reference sequence). DNA of the CDR3: TGTGCCAGCAGTTTCTTGGGCACCGGGGAGCTGTTTTTT. It codes for CASSFLGTGELFF.

V usage is TRBV6-5 and J usage is TRBJ2-3; 11 bases line up with TRBD2. V gave up 4 bases and J gave up 6 bases; unmatched junction bases: 9. Germline V gene lookup returns CDR1 MNHEY and CDR2 SVGAGI. CDR3 length: 16 residues. As DNA, the CDR3 is TGTGCCAGCAGTTCGGGACTAGCGGAGACGTTCGATACGCAGTATTTT. It yields the protein CASSSGLAETFDTQYF.

This clone was counted only a few times. The chain recombines TRBV2 with TRBJ1-4; D is ambiguous. Trimming pared 8 bases from V and 3 bases from J, leaving 13 bases between. CDR1 is SNHLY and CDR2 is FYNNEI in the germline V gene. The CDR3 is 14 amino acids. For the CDR3, the DNA is TGTGCCAGCTCCGAGGGCGGATCTAATGAAAAACTGTTTTTT. Residues: CASSEGGSNEKLFF.